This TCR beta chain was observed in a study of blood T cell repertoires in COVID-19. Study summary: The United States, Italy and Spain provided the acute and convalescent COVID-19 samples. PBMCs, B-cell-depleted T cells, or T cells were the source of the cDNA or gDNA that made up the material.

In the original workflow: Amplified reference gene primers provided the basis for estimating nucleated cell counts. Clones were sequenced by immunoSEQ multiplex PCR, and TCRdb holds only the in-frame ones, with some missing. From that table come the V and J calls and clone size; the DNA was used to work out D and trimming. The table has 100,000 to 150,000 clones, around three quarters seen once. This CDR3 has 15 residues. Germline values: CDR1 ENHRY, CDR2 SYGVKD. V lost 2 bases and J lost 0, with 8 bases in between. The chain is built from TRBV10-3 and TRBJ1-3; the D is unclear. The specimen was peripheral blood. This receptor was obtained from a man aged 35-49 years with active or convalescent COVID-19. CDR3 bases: TGTGCCATCAGTGAGGGCTACAGCTCTGGAAACACCATATATTTT. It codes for CAISEGYSSGNTIYF.